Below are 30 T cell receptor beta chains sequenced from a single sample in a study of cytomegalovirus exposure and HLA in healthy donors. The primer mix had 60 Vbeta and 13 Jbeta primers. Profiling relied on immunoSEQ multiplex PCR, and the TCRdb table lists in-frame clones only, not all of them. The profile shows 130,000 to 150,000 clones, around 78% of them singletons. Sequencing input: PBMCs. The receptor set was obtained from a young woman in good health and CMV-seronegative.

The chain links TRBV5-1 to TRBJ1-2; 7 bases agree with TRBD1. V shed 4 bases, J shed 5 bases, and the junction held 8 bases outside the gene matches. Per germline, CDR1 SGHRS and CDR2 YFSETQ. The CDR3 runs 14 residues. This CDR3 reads CASSRSTGLYGYTF. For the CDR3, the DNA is TGCGCCAGCAGCCGCTCGACAGGGCTATATGGCTACACCTTC.

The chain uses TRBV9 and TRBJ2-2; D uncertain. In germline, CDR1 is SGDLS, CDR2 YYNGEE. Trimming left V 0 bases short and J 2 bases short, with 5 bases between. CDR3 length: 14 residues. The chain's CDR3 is CASSVDLNTGELFF. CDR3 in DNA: TGTGCCAGCAGCGTAGATCTCAACACCGGGGAGCTGTTTTTT.

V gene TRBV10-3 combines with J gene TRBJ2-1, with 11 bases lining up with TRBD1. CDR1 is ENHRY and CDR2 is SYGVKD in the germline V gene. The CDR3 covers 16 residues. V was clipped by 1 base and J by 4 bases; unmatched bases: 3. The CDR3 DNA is TGTGCCATCAGTGAGTGGGGGACAGGGGGGTACAATGAGCAGTTCTTC. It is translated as CAISEWGTGGYNEQFF.

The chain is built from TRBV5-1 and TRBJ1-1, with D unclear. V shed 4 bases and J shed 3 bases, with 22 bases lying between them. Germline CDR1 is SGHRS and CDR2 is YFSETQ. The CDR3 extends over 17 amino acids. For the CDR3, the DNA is TGCGCCAGCAGCCCCACGGTTGGTGGGGTCGGGGACACTGAAGCTTTCTTT. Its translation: CASSPTVGGVGDTEAFF.

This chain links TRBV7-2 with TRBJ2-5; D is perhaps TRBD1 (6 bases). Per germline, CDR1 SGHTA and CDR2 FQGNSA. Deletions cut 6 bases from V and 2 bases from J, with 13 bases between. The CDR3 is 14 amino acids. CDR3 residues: CASRKTGQQETQYF. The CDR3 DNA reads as TGTGCCAGCAGGAAGACGGGACAACAAGAGACCCAGTACTTC.

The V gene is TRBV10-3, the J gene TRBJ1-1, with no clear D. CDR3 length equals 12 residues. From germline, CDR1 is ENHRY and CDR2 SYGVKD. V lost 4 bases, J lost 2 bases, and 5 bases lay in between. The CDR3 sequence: CAISASNTEAFF. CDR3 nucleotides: TGTGCCATCAGTGCTAGTAACACTGAAGCTTTCTTT.

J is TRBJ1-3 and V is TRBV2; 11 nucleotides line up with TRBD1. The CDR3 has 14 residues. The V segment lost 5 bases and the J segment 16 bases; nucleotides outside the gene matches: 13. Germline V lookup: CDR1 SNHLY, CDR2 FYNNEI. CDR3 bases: TGTGCCAGCAGTAGTGGGACAGGGGGTCCTCTCATGTATTTT. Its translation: CASSSGTGGPLMYF.

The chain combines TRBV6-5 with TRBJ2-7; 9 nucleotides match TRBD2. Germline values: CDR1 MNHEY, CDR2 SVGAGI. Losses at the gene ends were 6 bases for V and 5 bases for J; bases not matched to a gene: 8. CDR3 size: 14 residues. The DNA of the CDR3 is TGTGCCAGCAGGAGCGGCGGGGGGGCGGACGAGCAGTACTTC. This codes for CASRSGGGADEQYF.

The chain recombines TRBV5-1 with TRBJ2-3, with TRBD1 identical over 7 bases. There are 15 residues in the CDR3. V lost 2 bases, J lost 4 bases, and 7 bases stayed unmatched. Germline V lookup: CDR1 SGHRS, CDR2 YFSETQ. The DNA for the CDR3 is TGCGCCAGCAGCTTAGGACAGGTGGACGCAGATACGCAGTATTTT. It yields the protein CASSLGQVDADTQYF.

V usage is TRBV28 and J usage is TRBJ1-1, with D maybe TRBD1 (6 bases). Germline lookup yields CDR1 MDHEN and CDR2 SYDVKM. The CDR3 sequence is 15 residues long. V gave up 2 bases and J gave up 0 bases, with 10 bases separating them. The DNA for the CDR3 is TGTGCCAGCAGTTTAAGACAGGAATTGAACACTGAAGCTTTCTTT. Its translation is CASSLRQELNTEAFF.

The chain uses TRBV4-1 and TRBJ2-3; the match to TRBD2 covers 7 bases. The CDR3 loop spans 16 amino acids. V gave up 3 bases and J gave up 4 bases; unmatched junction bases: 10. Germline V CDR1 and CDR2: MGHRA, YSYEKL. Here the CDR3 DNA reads TGCGCCAGCAGCCAGGGCGGAACTGCGGGGGCAGATACGCAGTATTTT. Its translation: CASSQGGTAGADTQYF.

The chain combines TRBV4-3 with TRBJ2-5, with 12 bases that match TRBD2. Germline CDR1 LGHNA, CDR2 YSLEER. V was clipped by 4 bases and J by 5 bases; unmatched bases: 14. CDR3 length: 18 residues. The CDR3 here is CASSPHLAGGPGTETQYF. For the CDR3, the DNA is TGCGCCAGCAGCCCCCACCTAGCGGGGGGGCCAGGAACGGAGACCCAGTACTTC.

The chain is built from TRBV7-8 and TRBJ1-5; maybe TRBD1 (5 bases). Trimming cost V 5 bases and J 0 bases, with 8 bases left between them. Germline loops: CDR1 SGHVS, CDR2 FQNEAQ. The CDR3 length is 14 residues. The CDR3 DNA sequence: TGTGCCAGCAGCGCAGGGAATAGCAATCAGCCCCAGCATTTT. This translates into CASSAGNSNQPQHF.

CDR3 loop: CASNSGLNFEQFF. The CDR3 nucleotides read TGTGCCAGCAACTCGGGACTAAATTTTGAGCAGTTCTTC. V and J are TRBV27 and TRBJ2-1, with 7 bases aligning to TRBD2. This CDR3 spans 13 amino acids. J lost 9 bases, V lost 7 bases, and 9 bases had no gene match. From germline, CDR1 is MNHEY and CDR2 SMNVEV (reference sequence).

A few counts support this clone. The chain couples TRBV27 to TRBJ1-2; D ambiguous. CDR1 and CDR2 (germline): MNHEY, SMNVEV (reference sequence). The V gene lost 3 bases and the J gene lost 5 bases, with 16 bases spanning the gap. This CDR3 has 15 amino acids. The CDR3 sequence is CASSFTAGGLYGYTF. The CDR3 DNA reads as TGTGCCAGCAGTTTTACCGCAGGCGGGTTATATGGCTACACCTTC.

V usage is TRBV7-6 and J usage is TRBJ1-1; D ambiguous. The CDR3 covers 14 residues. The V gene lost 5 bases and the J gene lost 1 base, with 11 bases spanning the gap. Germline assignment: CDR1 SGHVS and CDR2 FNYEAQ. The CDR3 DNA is TGTGCCAGCAGCAAGAGTAGAGGGAACACTGAAGCTTTCTTT. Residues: CASSKSRGNTEAFF.

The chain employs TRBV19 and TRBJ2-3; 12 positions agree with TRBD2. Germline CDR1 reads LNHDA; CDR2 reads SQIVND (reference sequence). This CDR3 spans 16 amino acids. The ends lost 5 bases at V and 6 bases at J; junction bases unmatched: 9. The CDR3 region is CASSLWTSGDRDTQYF. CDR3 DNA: TGTGCCAGTAGTCTCTGGACTAGCGGGGACCGGGATACGCAGTATTTT.

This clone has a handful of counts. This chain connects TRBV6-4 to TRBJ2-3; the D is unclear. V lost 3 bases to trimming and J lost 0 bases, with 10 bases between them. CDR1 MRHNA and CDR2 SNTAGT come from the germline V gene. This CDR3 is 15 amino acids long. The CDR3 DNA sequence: TGTGCCAGCAGTGAAGCTCCGGGTAGCACAGATACGCAGTATTTT. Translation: CASSEAPGSTDTQYF.

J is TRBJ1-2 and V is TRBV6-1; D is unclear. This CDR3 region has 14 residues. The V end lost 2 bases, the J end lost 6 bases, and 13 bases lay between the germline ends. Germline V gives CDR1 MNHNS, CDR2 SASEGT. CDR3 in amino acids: CASSERSGGDGYTF. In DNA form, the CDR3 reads TGTGCCAGCAGTGAACGGTCCGGAGGCGATGGCTACACCTTC.

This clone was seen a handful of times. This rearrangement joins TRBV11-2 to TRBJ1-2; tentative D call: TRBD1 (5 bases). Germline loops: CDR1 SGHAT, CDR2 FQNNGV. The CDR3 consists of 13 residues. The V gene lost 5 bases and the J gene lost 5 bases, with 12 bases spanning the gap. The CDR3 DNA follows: TGTGCCAGCAGCCCGGGGGGTGGTTATGGCTACACCTTC. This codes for CASSPGGGYGYTF.

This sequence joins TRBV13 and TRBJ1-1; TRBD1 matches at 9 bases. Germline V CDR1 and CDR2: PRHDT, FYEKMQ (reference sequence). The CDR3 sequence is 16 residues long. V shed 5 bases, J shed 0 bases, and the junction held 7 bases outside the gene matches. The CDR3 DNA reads TGTGCCAGCAGCGATACCTGGGACAGGGTGAACACTGAAGCTTTCTTT. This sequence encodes CASSDTWDRVNTEAFF.

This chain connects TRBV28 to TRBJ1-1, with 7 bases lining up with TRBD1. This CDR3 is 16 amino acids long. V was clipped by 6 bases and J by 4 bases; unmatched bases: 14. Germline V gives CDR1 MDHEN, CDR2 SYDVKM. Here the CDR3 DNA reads TGTGCCAGCAGACCCTGGGACAGAAGGTTTGGCACTGAAGCTTTCTTT. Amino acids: CASRPWDRRFGTEAFF.

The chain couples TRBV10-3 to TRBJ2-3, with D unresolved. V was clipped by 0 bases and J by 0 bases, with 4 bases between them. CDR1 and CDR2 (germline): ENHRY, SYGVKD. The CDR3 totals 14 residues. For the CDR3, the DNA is TGTGCCATCAGTGAGTCGCGCAGCACAGATACGCAGTATTTT. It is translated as CAISESRSTDTQYF.

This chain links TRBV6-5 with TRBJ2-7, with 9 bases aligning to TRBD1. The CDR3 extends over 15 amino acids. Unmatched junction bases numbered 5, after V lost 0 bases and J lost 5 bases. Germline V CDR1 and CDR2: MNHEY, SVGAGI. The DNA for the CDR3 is TGTGCCAGCAGTTACTCGACAGGGGGTATCGACGAGCAGTACTTC. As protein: CASSYSTGGIDEQYF.

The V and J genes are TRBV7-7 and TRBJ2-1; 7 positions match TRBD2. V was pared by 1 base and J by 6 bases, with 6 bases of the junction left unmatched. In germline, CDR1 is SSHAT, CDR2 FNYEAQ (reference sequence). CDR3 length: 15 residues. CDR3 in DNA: TGTGCCAGCAGCTTAGGCCCCGGGACTACCAATGAGCAGTTCTTC. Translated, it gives CASSLGPGTTNEQFF.

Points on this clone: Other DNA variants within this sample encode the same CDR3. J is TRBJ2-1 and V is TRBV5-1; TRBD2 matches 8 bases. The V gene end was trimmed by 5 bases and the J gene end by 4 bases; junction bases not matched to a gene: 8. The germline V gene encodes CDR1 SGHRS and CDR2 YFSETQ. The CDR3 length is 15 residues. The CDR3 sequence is CASSLRTSRYNEQFF. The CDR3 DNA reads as TGCGCCAGCAGTTTGAGGACTAGCAGATACAATGAGCAGTTCTTC. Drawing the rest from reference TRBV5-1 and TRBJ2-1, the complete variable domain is KAGVTQTPRYLIKTRGQQVTLSCSPISGHRSVSWYQQTPGQGLQFLFEYFSETQRNKGNFPGRFSGRQFSNSRSEMNVSTLELGDSALYLCASSLRTSRYNEQFFGPGTRLTVL.

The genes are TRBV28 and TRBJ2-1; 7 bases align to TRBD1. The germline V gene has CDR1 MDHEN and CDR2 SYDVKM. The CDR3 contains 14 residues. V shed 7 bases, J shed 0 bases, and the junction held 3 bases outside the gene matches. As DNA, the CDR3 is TGTGCCAGCAAGAACAGGGGCTCCTACAATGAGCAGTTCTTC. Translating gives CASKNRGSYNEQFF.

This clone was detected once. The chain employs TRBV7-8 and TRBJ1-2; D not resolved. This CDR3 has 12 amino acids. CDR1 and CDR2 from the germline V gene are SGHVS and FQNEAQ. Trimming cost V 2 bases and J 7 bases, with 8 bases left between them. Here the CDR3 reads CASSLSPGGYTF. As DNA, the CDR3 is TGTGCCAGCAGCTTAAGTCCGGGTGGCTACACCTTC. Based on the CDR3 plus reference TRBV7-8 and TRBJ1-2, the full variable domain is GAGVSQSPRYKVAKRGQDVALRCDPISGHVSLFWYQQALGQGPEFLTYFQNEAQLDKSGLPSDRFFAERPEGSVSTLKIQRTQQEDSAVYLCASSLSPGGYTFGSGTRLTVV.

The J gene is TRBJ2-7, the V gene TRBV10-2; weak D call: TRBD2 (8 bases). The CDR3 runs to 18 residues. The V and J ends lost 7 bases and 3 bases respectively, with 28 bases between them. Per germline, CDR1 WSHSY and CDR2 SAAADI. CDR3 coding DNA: TGCGCCAGCACCACTCCGGGACAGACGAGCGGGGGACTCTACGAGCAGTACTTC. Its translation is CASTTPGQTSGGLYEQYF.

Here the CDR3 DNA reads TGTGCCTGGAGTGTACGGAATGAGCAGTTCTTC. Translating it yields CAWSVRNEQFF. V is TRBV30 and J is TRBJ2-1, with D uncertain. V gave up 0 bases and J gave up 7 bases, with 4 bases separating them. The germline V gene has CDR1 GTSNPN and CDR2 SVGIG (reference sequence). This CDR3 is 11 amino acids long. The full variable domain, with the rest looked up from reference TRBV30 and TRBJ2-1, is SQTIHQWPATLVQPVGSPLSLECTVEGTSNPNLYWYRQAAGRGLQLLFYSVGIGQISSEVPQNLSASRPQDRQFILSSKKLLLSDSGFYLCAWSVRNEQFFGPGTRLTVL.